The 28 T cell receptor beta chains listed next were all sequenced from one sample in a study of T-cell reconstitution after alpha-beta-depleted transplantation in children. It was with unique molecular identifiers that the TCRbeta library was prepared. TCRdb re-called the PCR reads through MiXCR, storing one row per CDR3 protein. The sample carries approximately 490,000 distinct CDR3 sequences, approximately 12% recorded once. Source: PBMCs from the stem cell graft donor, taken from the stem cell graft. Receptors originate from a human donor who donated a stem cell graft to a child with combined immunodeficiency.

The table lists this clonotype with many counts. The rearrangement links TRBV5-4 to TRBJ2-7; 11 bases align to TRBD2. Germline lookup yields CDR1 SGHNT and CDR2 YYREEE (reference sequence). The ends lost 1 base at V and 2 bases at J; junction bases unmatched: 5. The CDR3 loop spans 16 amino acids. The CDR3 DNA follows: TGTGCCAGCAGCTTGTCAGTGGGACTAGCGGCCTACGAGCAGTACTTC. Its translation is CASSLSVGLAAYEQYF.

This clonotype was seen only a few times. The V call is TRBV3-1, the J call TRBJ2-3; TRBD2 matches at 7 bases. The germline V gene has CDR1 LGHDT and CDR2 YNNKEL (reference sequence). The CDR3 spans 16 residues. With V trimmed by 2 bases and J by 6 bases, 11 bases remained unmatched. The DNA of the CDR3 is TGTGCCAGCAGCCAACTACGGGGAGGGAGAAGGGATACGCAGTATTTT. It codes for CASSQLRGGRRDTQYF.

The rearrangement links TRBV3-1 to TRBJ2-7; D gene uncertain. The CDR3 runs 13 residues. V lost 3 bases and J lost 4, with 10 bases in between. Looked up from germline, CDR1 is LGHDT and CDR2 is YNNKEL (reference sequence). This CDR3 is CASSHFGEYEQYF. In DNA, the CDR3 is TGTGCCAGCAGCCACTTCGGTGAATACGAGCAGTACTTC.

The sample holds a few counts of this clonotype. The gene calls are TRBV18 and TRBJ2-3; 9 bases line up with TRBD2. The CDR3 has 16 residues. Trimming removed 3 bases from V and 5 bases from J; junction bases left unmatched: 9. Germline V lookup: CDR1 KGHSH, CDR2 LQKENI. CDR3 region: CASSPYSGGPGDTQYF. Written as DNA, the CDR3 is TGTGCCAGCTCACCCTATAGCGGGGGCCCCGGAGATACGCAGTATTTT.

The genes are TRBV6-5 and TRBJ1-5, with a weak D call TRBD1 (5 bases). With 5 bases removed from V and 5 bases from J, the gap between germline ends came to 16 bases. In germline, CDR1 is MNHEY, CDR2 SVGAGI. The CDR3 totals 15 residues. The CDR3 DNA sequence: TGTGCCAGCAGTATAGACAGAGTACCTGATCAGCCCCAGCATTTT. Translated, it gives CASSIDRVPDQPQHF.

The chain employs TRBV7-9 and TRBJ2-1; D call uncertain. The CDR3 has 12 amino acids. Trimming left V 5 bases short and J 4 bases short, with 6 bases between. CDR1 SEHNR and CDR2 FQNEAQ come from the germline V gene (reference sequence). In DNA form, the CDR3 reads TGTGCCAGCAGCATGGAATACAATGAGCAGTTCTTC. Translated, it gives CASSMEYNEQFF.

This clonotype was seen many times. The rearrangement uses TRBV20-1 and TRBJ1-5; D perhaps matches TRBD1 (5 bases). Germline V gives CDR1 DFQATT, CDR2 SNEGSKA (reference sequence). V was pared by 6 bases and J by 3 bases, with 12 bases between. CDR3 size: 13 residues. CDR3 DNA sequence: TGCAGTGCGCCCGGGGGGTACAATCAGCCCCAGCATTTT. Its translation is CSAPGGYNQPQHF.

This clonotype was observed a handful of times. In nucleotides, the CDR3 is TGTGCCAGCAGCCAAGATCGGGCAGGGGGCAGTTACAATGAGCAGTTCTTC. Protein: CASSQDRAGGSYNEQFF. The chain combines TRBV4-2 with TRBJ2-1, with 8 bases that match TRBD1. The CDR3 contains 17 residues. Germline-derived CDR1 and CDR2 are LGHNA and YNFKEQ. V lost 0 bases, J lost 4 bases, and 8 bases stayed unmatched.

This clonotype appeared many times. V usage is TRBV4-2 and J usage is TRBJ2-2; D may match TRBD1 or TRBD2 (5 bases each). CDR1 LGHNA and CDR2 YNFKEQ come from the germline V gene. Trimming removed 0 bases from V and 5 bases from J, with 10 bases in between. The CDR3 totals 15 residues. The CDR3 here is CASSQEAGTTGELFF. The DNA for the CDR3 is TGTGCCAGCAGCCAAGAGGCAGGGACGACCGGGGAGCTGTTTTTT.

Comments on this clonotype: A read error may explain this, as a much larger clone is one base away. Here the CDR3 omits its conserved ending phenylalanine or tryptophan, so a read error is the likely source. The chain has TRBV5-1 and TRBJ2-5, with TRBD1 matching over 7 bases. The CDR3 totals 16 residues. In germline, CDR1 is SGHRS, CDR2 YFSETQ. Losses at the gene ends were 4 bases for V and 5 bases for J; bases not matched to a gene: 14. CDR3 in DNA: TGCGCCAGCAGCCGACAGGGACGGGTGTCCTCGGAGACCCAGTACTAC. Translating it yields CASSRQGRVSSETQYY.

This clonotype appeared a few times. DNA for the CDR3: TGCGCCAGCAGCTTGGATCAGGGGCAATCGGGCTACACCTTC. This codes for CASSLDQGQSGYTF. This chain connects TRBV5-1 to TRBJ1-2; D might be TRBD1 (6 bases). CDR1 is SGHRS, CDR2 YFSETQ, per germline. This CDR3 spans 14 amino acids. V lost 0 bases and J 8 bases, leaving 14 bases between the germline ends.

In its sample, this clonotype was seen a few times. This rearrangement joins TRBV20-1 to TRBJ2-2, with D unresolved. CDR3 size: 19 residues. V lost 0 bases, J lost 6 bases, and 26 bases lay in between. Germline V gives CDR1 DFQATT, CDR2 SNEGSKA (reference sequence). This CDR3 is CSARDDLRQMDLSSGELFF. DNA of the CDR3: TGCAGTGCTAGAGATGACCTGCGACAAATGGATCTAAGTTCCGGGGAGCTGTTTTTT.

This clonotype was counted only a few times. The CDR3 protein is CATSDSYEWDNEQFF. The CDR3 DNA reads TGTGCCACCAGTGACTCCTATGAATGGGACAATGAGCAGTTCTTC. The rearrangement links TRBV24-1 to TRBJ2-1, with D unresolved. V was shortened by 4 bases and J by 5 bases, with 14 bases between the two germline ends. There are 15 residues in the CDR3. CDR1 KGHDR and CDR2 SFDVKD come from the germline V gene.

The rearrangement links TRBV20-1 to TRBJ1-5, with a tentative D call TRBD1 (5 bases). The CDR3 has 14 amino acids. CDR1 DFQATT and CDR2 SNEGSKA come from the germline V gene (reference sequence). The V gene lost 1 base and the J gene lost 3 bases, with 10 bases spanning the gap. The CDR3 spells CSARAGGVNQPQHF. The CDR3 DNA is TGCAGTGCTAGAGCCGGGGGTGTCAATCAGCCCCAGCATTTT.

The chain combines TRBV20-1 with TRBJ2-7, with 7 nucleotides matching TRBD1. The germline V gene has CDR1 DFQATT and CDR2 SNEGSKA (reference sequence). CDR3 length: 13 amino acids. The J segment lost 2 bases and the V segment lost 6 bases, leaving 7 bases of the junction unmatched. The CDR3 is CSADRDSTYEQYF. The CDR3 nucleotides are TGCAGTGCAGATAGGGACAGTACCTACGAGCAGTACTTC.

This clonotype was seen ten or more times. This CDR3 is CSVAGTWEQYF. CDR3 bases: TGCAGCGTTGCTGGGACCTGGGAGCAGTACTTC. The rearrangement uses TRBV29-1 and TRBJ2-7; tentatively, D is TRBD1 or TRBD2 (5 bases each). V lost 4 bases to trimming and J lost 7 bases, with 11 bases between them. The CDR3 loop spans 11 amino acids. Germline values: CDR1 SQVTM, CDR2 ANQGSEA.

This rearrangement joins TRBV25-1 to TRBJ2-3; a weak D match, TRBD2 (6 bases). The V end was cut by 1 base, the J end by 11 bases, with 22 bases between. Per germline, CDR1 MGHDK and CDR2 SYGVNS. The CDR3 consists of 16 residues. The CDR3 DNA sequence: TGTGCCAGCAGTGAATGGGGTTCGGGGGTCAAGGGAAGGCAGTATTTT. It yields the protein CASSEWGSGVKGRQYF.

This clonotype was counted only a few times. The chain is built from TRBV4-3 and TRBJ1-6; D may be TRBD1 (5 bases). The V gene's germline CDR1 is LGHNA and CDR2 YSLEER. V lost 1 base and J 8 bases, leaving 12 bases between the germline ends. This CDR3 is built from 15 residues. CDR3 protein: CASSQGTGGDSPLHF. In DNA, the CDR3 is TGCGCCAGCAGCCAAGGCACAGGCGGTGATTCACCCCTCCACTTT.

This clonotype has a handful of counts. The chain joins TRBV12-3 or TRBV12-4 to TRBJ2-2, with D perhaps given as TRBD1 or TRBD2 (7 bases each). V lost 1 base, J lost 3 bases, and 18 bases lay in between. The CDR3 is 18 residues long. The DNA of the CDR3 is TGTGCCAGCAGTTTAGGTTGGGGGGAGGGACAGCACACCGGGGAGCTGTTTTTT. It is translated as CASSLGWGEGQHTGELFF.

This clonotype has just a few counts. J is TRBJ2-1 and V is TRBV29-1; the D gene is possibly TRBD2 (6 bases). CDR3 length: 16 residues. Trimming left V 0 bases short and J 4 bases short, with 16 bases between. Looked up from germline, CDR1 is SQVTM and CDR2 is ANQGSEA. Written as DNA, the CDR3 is TGCAGCGTTGAAGATCCCGGGAGCAGGTCTTACAATGAGCAGTTCTTC. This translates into CSVEDPGSRSYNEQFF.

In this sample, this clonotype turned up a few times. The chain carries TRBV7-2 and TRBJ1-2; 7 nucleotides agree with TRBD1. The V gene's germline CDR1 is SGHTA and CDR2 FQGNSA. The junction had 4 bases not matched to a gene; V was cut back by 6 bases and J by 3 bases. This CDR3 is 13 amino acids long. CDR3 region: CASRLTGDYGYTF. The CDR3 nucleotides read TGTGCCAGCAGACTTACAGGGGACTATGGCTACACCTTC.

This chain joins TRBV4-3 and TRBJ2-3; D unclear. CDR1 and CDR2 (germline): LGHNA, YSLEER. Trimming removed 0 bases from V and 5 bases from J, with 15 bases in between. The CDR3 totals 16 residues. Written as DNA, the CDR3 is TGCGCCAGCAGCCAAGATCCGGCCCCTCCACGAGATACGCAGTATTTT. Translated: CASSQDPAPPRDTQYF.

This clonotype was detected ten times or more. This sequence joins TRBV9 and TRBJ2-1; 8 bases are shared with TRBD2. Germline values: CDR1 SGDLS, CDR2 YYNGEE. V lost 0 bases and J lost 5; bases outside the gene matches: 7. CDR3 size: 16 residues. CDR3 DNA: TGTGCCAGCAGCGTAGGACGACTAGCGTGGGACAATGAGCAGTTCTTC. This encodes CASSVGRLAWDNEQFF.

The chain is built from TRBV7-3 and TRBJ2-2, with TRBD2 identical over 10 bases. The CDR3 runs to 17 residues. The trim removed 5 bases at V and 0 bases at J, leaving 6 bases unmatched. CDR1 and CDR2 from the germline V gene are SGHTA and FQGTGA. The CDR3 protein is CASSPRTSGTNTGELFF. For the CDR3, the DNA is TGTGCCAGCAGCCCCCGGACTAGCGGTACGAACACCGGGGAGCTGTTTTTT.

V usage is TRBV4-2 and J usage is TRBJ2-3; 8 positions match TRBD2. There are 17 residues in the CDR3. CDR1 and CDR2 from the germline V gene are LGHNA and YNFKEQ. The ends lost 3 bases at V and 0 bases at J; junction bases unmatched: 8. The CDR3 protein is CASSQRFSGESTDTQYF. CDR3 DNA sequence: TGTGCCAGCAGCCAGAGATTTAGCGGGGAGAGCACAGATACGCAGTATTTT.

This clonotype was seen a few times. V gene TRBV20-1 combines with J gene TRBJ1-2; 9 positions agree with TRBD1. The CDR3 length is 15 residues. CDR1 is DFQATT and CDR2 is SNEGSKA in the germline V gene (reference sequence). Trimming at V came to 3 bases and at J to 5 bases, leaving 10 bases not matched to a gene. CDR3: CSASSQDRGFYGYTF. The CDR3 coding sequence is TGCAGTGCTAGCTCCCAGGACAGGGGATTTTATGGCTACACCTTC.

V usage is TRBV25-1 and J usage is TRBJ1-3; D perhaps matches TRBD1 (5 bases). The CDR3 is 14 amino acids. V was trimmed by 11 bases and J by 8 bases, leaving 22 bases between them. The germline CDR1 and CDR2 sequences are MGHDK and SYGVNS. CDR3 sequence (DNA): TGTGCCGGAAAGGGGTCCGGATCTGGGGACACCATATATTTT. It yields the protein CAGKGSGSGDTIYF.

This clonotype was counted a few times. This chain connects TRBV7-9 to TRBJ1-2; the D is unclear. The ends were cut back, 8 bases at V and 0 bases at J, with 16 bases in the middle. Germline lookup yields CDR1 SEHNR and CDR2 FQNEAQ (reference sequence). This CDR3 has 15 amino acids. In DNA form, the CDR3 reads TGTGCCAGCGTTGAAGGGCGTATACCTAACTATGGCTACACCTTC. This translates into CASVEGRIPNYGYTF.